This TCR beta chain came from a study of blood T cell repertoires in COVID-19. Study information: The analysed material was cDNA or gDNA that came from T cells, B-cell-depleted T cells, or PBMCs.

In the original analysis: Reference gene primer amplification in the assay estimated nucleated cell counts. Repertoires were generated with immunoSEQ multiplex PCR, while TCRdb's copy carries only in-frame clones and drops some. The DNA was the basis for D and trimming; V, J and clone size are from that table. The sample yields 250,000 to 300,000 clones, 65% to 90% seen once. The CDR3 has 17 amino acids. The sample was peripheral blood. The origin of this receptor is a woman in her sixties with active or convalescent COVID-19. The gene calls are TRBV21-1 and TRBJ1-5. TRBV21-1 is labeled a pseudogene. As DNA, the CDR3 is TGTGCCAGCAGCACTCGGGCCCGGGGATATAGCAATCAGCCCCAGCATTTT. It translates to CASSTRARGYSNQPQHF.